The 13 T cell receptor beta chains listed next were all sequenced from one sample in a study of molecular identifiers for immune sequencing clone quantification. TCRdb recomputed calls from the PCR reads with MiXCR, one row per CDR3 protein. The profile covers about 630,000 distinct CDR3 sequences, with about 25% appearing a single time and about 0.8% taken by the ten largest. Material: naive CD8+ T cells from blood, with Jurkat cell RNA spiked in. Subset noted: FACS-sorted CD8+CD4-CCR7+CD45RA+ naive T cells. Receptors originate from a human donor in good health. Some libraries in this study had Jurkat cell RNA spiked in.

Worth noting for this clonotype: Because the CDR3 is missing its conserved closing phenylalanine or tryptophan, this is likely a read error. The chain is built from TRBV29-1 and TRBJ2-1; D remains ambiguous. Trimming stripped 5 bases from V and 6 bases from J, with 20 bases between. CDR3 length: 15 amino acids. Germline lookup yields CDR1 SQVTM and CDR2 ANQGSEA. The DNA for the CDR3 is TGCAGCGTTAACCCGGCCACGGCGAGATTCAATGAGCAGTTCCTC. Protein sequence: CSVNPATARFNEQFL.

On this clonotype itself: This clone may be a read error of a much larger clone one base away. This chain connects TRBV7-9 to TRBJ2-5; maybe TRBD1 (6 bases). Trimming cost V 4 bases and J 1 base, with 13 bases left between them. This CDR3 has 15 amino acids. CDR1 and CDR2 from the germline V gene are SEHNR and FQNEAQ (reference sequence). The CDR3, as DNA: TGTGCCAGCAGCTCACTACAGGGTCTCCAAGAGACCCAGTACTTC. Its protein product is CASSSLQGLQETQYF.

The chain carries TRBV4-1 and TRBJ2-5; D is uncertain. The ends were cut back, 2 bases at V and 1 base at J, with 14 bases in the middle. CDR1 and CDR2 (germline): MGHRA, YSYEKL. This CDR3 is built from 16 residues. CDR3 DNA sequence: TGCGCCAGCAGCCAACAGACGGAGAGACTCCAAGAGACCCAGTACTTC. It encodes CASSQQTERLQETQYF.

CDR3 bases: TGCGCCAGCAGCCAGGAGGACAGGGGCAATCAGCCCCAGCATTTT. This translates into CASSQEDRGNQPQHF. The chain uses TRBV4-1 and TRBJ1-5, with 8 bases fitting TRBD1. The CDR3 runs 15 residues. Germline V gene data show CDR1 as MGHRA and CDR2 as YSYEKL. V lost 3 bases, J lost 2 bases, and 3 bases stayed unmatched.

Regarding this clonotype: The junction differs from germline at one of its ends, possibly a read error. J is TRBJ1-1 and V is TRBV29-1; TRBD1 is a possible D gene (5 bases). CDR3 length equals 12 residues. CDR1 is SQVTM and CDR2 is ANQGSEA in the germline V gene. CDR3 residues: CSVVGENTEDFF. CDR3 nucleotides: TGCAGCGTCGTGGGGGAGAACACTGAAGATTTCTTT.

This clonotype has a count of ten or more. The chain is built from TRBV20-1 and TRBJ2-3, with 9 bases lining up with TRBD2. The CDR3 loop spans 15 amino acids. CDR1 and CDR2 from the germline V gene are DFQATT and SNEGSKA (reference sequence). J gave up 0 bases and V 1 base, and 2 bases lay outside the gene matches. The CDR3: CSARVGLASTDTQYF. CDR3 bases: TGCAGTGCTAGAGTGGGACTAGCCAGCACAGATACGCAGTATTTT.

On this clonotype: Given a much more abundant clone one base away, this may be a read error. V is TRBV9 and J is TRBJ2-5; 9 bases are a match to TRBD1. The CDR3 spans 14 residues. Germline CDR1 is SGDLS and CDR2 is YYNGEE. The DNA of the CDR3 is TGTGCCAGCAGCCCACGGACAGGGGAAGAGACCCAGTCCTTC. This sequence encodes CASSPRTGEETQSF.

As for this clonotype: Mismatch with germline at one junction end may stem from a read error. The V gene is TRBV27, the J gene TRBJ2-7; tentatively, D is TRBD1 or TRBD2 (5 bases each). The CDR3 totals 12 residues. Per the germline V gene, CDR1 is MNHEY and CDR2 is SMNVEV (reference sequence). The CDR3 DNA follows: TGTGCCAGCAGTTTAGGGGGATACGAGCAGCACTTC. It encodes CASSLGGYEQHF.

Comment on this clonotype: This may stem from a read error, because a much larger clone lies one nucleotide away. The chain couples TRBV28 to TRBJ1-5; no clear D gene. The CDR3 totals 17 residues. Germline lookup yields CDR1 MDHEN and CDR2 SYDVKM. CDR3 sequence: CAGSLKVTGTRNQPQHF. The CDR3, as DNA: TGTGCCGGCAGTTTGAAAGTAACGGGTACGAGGAATCAGCCCCAGCATTTT.

The rearrangement uses TRBV12-3 or TRBV12-4 and TRBJ2-3; no clear D. This CDR3 is 16 amino acids long. The V and J ends lost 2 bases and 0 bases respectively, with 12 bases between them. The CDR3 nucleotides are TGTGCCAGCAGTTTATTCCGGACGCCCAGCACAGATACGCAGTATTTT. Its translation is CASSLFRTPSTDTQYF.

Details on this clonotype: The CDR3 does not close with the conserved phenylalanine or tryptophan, likely indicating a read error. The chain uses TRBV19 and TRBJ2-1; D ambiguous. The CDR3 has 12 residues. Trimming removed 5 bases at V and 9 bases at J, with 11 bases between. Per germline, CDR1 LNHDA and CDR2 SQIVND (reference sequence). CDR3 in amino acids: CASSPSIGEQFS. DNA for the CDR3: TGTGCCAGTAGTCCCTCAATCGGTGAGCAGTTCTCC.

About this clonotype: An end of the junction does not agree with germline; a read error may underlie this. The genes are TRBV5-5 and TRBJ1-1, with D maybe TRBD1 (6 bases). The CDR3 sequence is 13 residues long. Germline assignment: CDR1 SGHKS and CDR2 YYEKEE (reference sequence). This chain's CDR3 is CASGFGGSTEAFF. The DNA of the CDR3 is TGTGCCAGCGGCTTTGGGGGCAGCACTGAAGCTTTCTTT.

There are a few counts of this clonotype. J is TRBJ2-1 and V is TRBV7-9, with 8 bases lining up with TRBD1. The CDR3 loop spans 15 amino acids. With V trimmed by 5 bases and J by 7 bases, 10 bases remained unmatched. Germline V gene lookup returns CDR1 SEHNR and CDR2 FQNEAQ (reference sequence). The CDR3 DNA is TGTGCCAGCAGCACTACAGGGGGAAAGTGGAATGAGCAGTTCTTC. It encodes CASSTTGGKWNEQFF.